This T cell receptor (beta chain) was identified in a study of blood T cell repertoires in COVID-19. About the study: Some COVID-19 samples were acute and others convalescent; all came from the United States, Italy and Spain. PBMCs, B-cell-depleted T cells, or T cells were the source of the cDNA or gDNA that made up the material.

Clones were sequenced by immunoSEQ multiplex PCR, and TCRdb holds only the in-frame ones, with some missing. The data show about 370,000 clones, approximately 90% seen once. Germline V gives CDR1 PRHDT, CDR2 FYEKMQ (reference sequence). This CDR3 region has 13 residues. Trimming removed 6 bases from V and 1 base from J, with 6 bases in between. The material sequenced was PBMCs or T cells enriched from blood (not recorded which). The sequence was obtained from a young man who had recovered from COVID-19. The V and J genes are TRBV13 and TRBJ2-2; perhaps TRBD2 as D (5 bases). The DNA of the CDR3 is TGTGCCAGCAGAGGAGGGAACACCGGGGAGCTGTTTTTT. It is translated as CASRGGNTGELFF.